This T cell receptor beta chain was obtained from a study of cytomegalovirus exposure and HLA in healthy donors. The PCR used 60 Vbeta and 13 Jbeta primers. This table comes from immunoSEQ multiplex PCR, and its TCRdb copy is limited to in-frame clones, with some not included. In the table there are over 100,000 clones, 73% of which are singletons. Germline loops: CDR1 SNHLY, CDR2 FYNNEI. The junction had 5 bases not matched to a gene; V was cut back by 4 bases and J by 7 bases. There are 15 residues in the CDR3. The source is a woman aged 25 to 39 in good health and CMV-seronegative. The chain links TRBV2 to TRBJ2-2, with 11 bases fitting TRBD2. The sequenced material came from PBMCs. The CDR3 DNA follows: TGTGCCAGCAGTGTTGATAGCGGGAGGGACGGGGAGCTGTTTTTT. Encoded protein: CASSVDSGRDGELFF. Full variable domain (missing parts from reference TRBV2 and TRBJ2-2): EPEVTQTPSHQVTQMGQEVILRCVPISNHLYFYWYRQILGQKVEFLVSFYNNEISEKSEIFDDQFSVERPDGSNFTLKIRSTKLEDSAMYFCASSVDSGRDGELFFGEGSRLTVL.